The 29 T cell receptor beta chains below come from one sample, sequenced in a study of cytomegalovirus exposure and HLA in healthy donors. This PCR relied on a set of 60 Vbeta primers and 13 Jbeta primers. Assay used: immunoSEQ multiplex PCR; TCRdb lists only in-frame clones, some missing. The sample records 150,000 or so clones, approximately 78% being singletons. Specimen: PBMCs. These receptors were taken from a woman in her thirties or forties in good health and CMV-seronegative.

The V and J genes are TRBV15 and TRBJ1-2, with 8 bases matching TRBD1. Germline V gene data show CDR1 as LNHNV and CDR2 as YYDKDF (reference sequence). J lost 0 bases, V lost 3 bases, and 15 bases had no gene match. There are 19 residues in the CDR3. The CDR3 sequence is CATSSPPVAGGISNYGYTF. The CDR3 DNA reads as TGTGCCACCAGCAGTCCACCCGTGGCAGGGGGCATTTCTAACTATGGCTACACCTTC.

V is TRBV5-6 and J is TRBJ1-3; D is uncertain. This CDR3 spans 14 amino acids. The germline V and J ends were trimmed by 2 bases and 4 bases, with 10 bases remaining between them. The V gene's germline CDR1 is SGHDT and CDR2 YYEEEE. The CDR3 protein is CASSFRRAGNTIYF. The CDR3 nucleotides are TGTGCCAGCAGCTTCCGGAGGGCAGGAAACACCATATATTTT.

The gene calls are TRBV5-4 and TRBJ2-3; TRBD1 matches 7 bases. This CDR3 is built from 15 residues. Germline-derived CDR1 and CDR2 are SGHNT and YYREEE (reference sequence). V shed 0 bases and J 3 bases; nucleotides not matched to a gene: 4. CDR3 in amino acids: CASSLDRGVTDTQYF. DNA of the CDR3: TGTGCCAGCAGCTTGGACAGGGGAGTAACAGATACGCAGTATTTT.

The chain employs TRBV28 and TRBJ1-4, with no clear D. This CDR3 contains 15 residues. The V and J ends lost 3 bases and 4 bases respectively, with 12 bases between them. Germline CDR1 reads MDHEN; CDR2 reads SYDVKM. CDR3 nucleotides: TGTGCCAGCAGTTTTGGTGGGGAGATTAATGAAAAACTGTTTTTT. Translation gives CASSFGGEINEKLFF.

The CDR3 region is CASSLDRVNTEAFF. The CDR3 DNA sequence: TGTGCCAGCAGCCTGGACAGGGTGAACACTGAAGCTTTCTTT. The gene calls are TRBV4-2 and TRBJ1-1; TRBD1 matches at 8 bases. CDR1 is LGHNA and CDR2 is YNFKEQ in the germline V gene. The length of the CDR3 is 14 residues. The V gene end was trimmed by 4 bases and the J gene end by 0 bases; junction bases not matched to a gene: 1.

The rearrangement links TRBV5-6 to TRBJ1-6; TRBD1 aligns across 9 bases. Germline V CDR1 and CDR2: SGHDT, YYEEEE. This CDR3 has 16 residues. The trim removed 0 bases at V and 7 bases at J, leaving 5 bases unmatched. In nucleotides, the CDR3 is TGTGCCAGCAGCTTGGAAGGGACAGGGATAAATTCACCCCTCCACTTT. Translation: CASSLEGTGINSPLHF.

Notes on this clone: Sequence at one end of the junction differs from germline and may be a read error. V and J are TRBV5-6 and TRBJ2-4; 7 bases are shared with TRBD1. The length of the CDR3 is 12 residues. CDR1 and CDR2 from the germline V gene are SGHDT and YYEEEE. The DNA of the CDR3 is TGTGCCAGCAGCTCACACCCGGGACAGAGGCTCTTC. As protein: CASSSHPGQRLF.

The CDR3 region is CASRLGQYNEQFF. CDR3 in DNA: TGTGCCAGCCGCCTTGGACAGTACAATGAGCAGTTCTTC. The V call is TRBV6-5, the J call TRBJ2-1; the D gene is possibly TRBD1 (6 bases). Trimming left V 8 bases short and J 4 bases short, with 12 bases between. CDR3 size: 13 residues. Germline CDR1 and CDR2: MNHEY and SVGAGI.

The chain recombines TRBV2 with TRBJ1-6; 8 positions agree with TRBD1. The CDR3 loop spans 13 amino acids. V lost 8 bases and J lost 18; bases outside the gene matches: 15. The germline gives CDR1 SNHLY, CDR2 FYNNEI. The chain's CDR3 is CASQGTGAQTPHF. Written as DNA, the CDR3 is TGTGCCAGCCAGGGGACAGGCGCCCAAACCCCCCACTTT.

A few counts support this clone. The chain links TRBV5-6 to TRBJ1-1; D is unresolved. The V gene lost 0 bases and the J gene lost 3 bases, with 9 bases spanning the gap. The CDR3 contains 14 residues. CDR1 and CDR2 (germline): SGHDT, YYEEEE. In DNA, the CDR3 is TGTGCCAGCAGCTTGGGGTGGGGAGACACTGAAGCTTTCTTT. Translation gives CASSLGWGDTEAFF.

This clone was observed a single time. The chain joins TRBV7-2 to TRBJ2-2, with D tentatively TRBD1 (7 bases). The CDR3 runs to 14 residues. CDR1 is SGHTA and CDR2 is FQGNSA in the germline V gene. With 8 bases removed from V and 5 bases from J, the gap between germline ends came to 15 bases. The CDR3 protein is CASSGGYGTGELFF. CDR3 bases: TGTGCCAGCTCAGGGGGGTACGGAACCGGGGAGCTGTTTTTT.

V usage is TRBV13 and J usage is TRBJ1-2, with unresolved D. Germline V lookup: CDR1 PRHDT, CDR2 FYEKMQ (reference sequence). This CDR3 region has 14 residues. The germline V and J ends were trimmed by 5 bases and 2 bases, with 12 bases remaining between them. The CDR3 loop is CASSPPSGNYGYTF. The CDR3 DNA reads as TGTGCCAGCAGCCCACCCTCCGGGAACTATGGCTACACCTTC.

The V call is TRBV5-1, the J call TRBJ1-5; 7 nucleotides agree with TRBD1. Germline values: CDR1 SGHRS, CDR2 YFSETQ. The V gene end was trimmed by 0 bases and the J gene end by 5 bases; junction bases not matched to a gene: 5. This CDR3 comprises 15 residues. CDR3 sequence reads: CASSLGAGGDQPQHF. The CDR3 nucleotides read TGCGCCAGCAGCTTGGGTGCAGGGGGAGATCAGCCCCAGCATTTT.

The chain couples TRBV5-1 to TRBJ2-7; 9 bases agree with TRBD1. With V trimmed by 4 bases and J by 6 bases, 8 bases remained unmatched. Germline CDR1 SGHRS, CDR2 YFSETQ. The CDR3 runs 14 residues. The CDR3 region has the DNA TGCGCCAGCAGCGCGGGACAGGGAGTAAGCGAGCAGTACTTC. As protein: CASSAGQGVSEQYF.

The chain is built from TRBV5-1 and TRBJ2-1, with 7 bases that match TRBD2. J was trimmed by 5 bases and V by 0 bases; bases with no gene match: 5. CDR1 is SGHRS and CDR2 is YFSETQ in the germline V gene. CDR3 length equals 15 residues. DNA for the CDR3: TGCGCCAGCAGCTTGGGGGGGACTACTCACAATGAGCAGTTCTTC. Its protein product is CASSLGGTTHNEQFF.

This sequence joins TRBV5-1 and TRBJ2-2; 7 nucleotides agree with TRBD1. The length of the CDR3 is 14 residues. The junction had 9 bases not matched to a gene; V was cut back by 7 bases and J by 6 bases. CDR1 and CDR2 (germline): SGHRS, YFSETQ. The CDR3 protein is CASGGQDASGELFF. In DNA, the CDR3 is TGCGCCAGCGGCGGACAGGATGCCTCCGGGGAGCTGTTTTTT.

V is TRBV11-2 and J is TRBJ2-7, with a possible D match to TRBD1 (5 bases). V shed 5 bases and J shed 3 bases, with 20 bases lying between them. The CDR3 has 16 residues. In germline, CDR1 is SGHAT, CDR2 FQNNGV. The CDR3 DNA reads as TGTGCCAGCAGCCCTCCGCAGGTGGGGCTGATCTACGAGCAGTACTTC. Protein: CASSPPQVGLIYEQYF.

The rearrangement uses TRBV6-5 and TRBJ2-7, with D perhaps TRBD2 (6 bases). V was shortened by 5 bases and J by 1 base, with 15 bases between the two germline ends. Germline values: CDR1 MNHEY, CDR2 SVGAGI. The CDR3 totals 15 residues. CDR3 DNA sequence: TGTGCCAGCAGTCCACTCGGGACTGGTTCCTACGAGCAGTACTTC. Its protein product is CASSPLGTGSYEQYF.

This clone was seen a few times. The rearrangement joins TRBV2 to TRBJ1-6; 8 nucleotides agree with TRBD1. Germline V lookup: CDR1 SNHLY, CDR2 FYNNEI. J was trimmed by 5 bases and V by 8 bases; bases with no gene match: 14. The CDR3 has 17 amino acids. In DNA form, the CDR3 reads TGTGCCAGCGGTGGTGGGAGGACAGGGTTGGATAATTCACCCCTCCACTTT. Its translation: CASGGGRTGLDNSPLHF.

V is TRBV4-1 and J is TRBJ1-6; D remains unclear. This CDR3 comprises 17 residues. The V and J ends lost 0 bases and 7 bases respectively, with 16 bases between them. Germline CDR1 is MGHRA and CDR2 is YSYEKL. The CDR3 region has the DNA TGCGCCAGCAGCCAAGAGATCGGCAGGTTTGGGAATTCACCCCTCCACTTT. This encodes CASSQEIGRFGNSPLHF.

The chain carries TRBV2 and TRBJ1-5; TRBD1 is a possible D gene (6 bases). The CDR3 contains 15 residues. CDR1 is SNHLY and CDR2 is FYNNEI in the germline V gene. With 6 bases removed from V and 5 bases from J, the gap between germline ends came to 17 bases. This CDR3 reads CASRVGLKGDQPQHF. The CDR3 DNA reads as TGTGCCAGCAGAGTCGGCCTAAAGGGGGATCAGCCCCAGCATTTT.

V gene TRBV7-3 combines with J gene TRBJ2-1; tentative D call: TRBD2 (5 bases). V lost 1 base and J lost 9, with 13 bases in between. The germline V gene encodes CDR1 SGHTA and CDR2 FQGTGA. CDR3 length: 14 amino acids. The CDR3 is CASSLMKGSAEQFF. CDR3 nucleotides: TGTGCCAGCAGCTTAATGAAGGGTAGCGCTGAGCAGTTCTTC.

The chain combines TRBV5-1 with TRBJ1-2; D is perhaps TRBD1 (5 bases). The CDR3 runs to 14 residues. Germline V CDR1 and CDR2: SGHRS, YFSETQ. Trimming took 4 bases from V and 8 from J, leaving 18 bases between them. The CDR3 spells CASSPRDPAGGYTF. The CDR3 DNA is TGCGCCAGCAGCCCCCGGGACCCAGCGGGCGGCTACACCTTC. Together with reference TRBV5-1 and TRBJ1-2, the CDR3 gives the full variable domain: KAGVTQTPRYLIKTRGQQVTLSCSPISGHRSVSWYQQTPGQGLQFLFEYFSETQRNKGNFPGRFSGRQFSNSRSEMNVSTLELGDSALYLCASSPRDPAGGYTFGSGTRLTVV.

This clone has more than one count but fewer than ten. V usage is TRBV19 and J usage is TRBJ2-7, with 9 bases fitting TRBD1. Trimming took 4 bases from V and 0 from J; bases not matched to a gene: 4. This CDR3 has 15 residues. Germline loops: CDR1 LNHDA, CDR2 SQIVND (reference sequence). CDR3 sequence: CASSTPTGGSYEQYF. Written as DNA, the CDR3 is TGTGCCAGTAGTACCCCGACAGGGGGCTCCTACGAGCAGTACTTC.

This chain links TRBV4-1 with TRBJ2-1; 9 bases agree with TRBD1. There are 11 residues in the CDR3. With 3 bases clipped from V and 15 bases from J, the junction kept 3 bases outside the gene matches. The germline V gene has CDR1 MGHRA and CDR2 YSYEKL. For the CDR3, the DNA is TGCGCCAGCAGCCAGGGGACAGGGTGGTTCTTC. Residues: CASSQGTGWFF.

The CDR3 DNA is TGCGCCAGCAGCTCGTCTTTAGGACAGTCAACTGAAGCTTTCTTT. Protein product: CASSSSLGQSTEAFF. The chain has TRBV5-1 and TRBJ1-1, with a weak D call TRBD1 (6 bases). Trimming took 3 bases from V and 5 from J, leaving 17 bases between them. Germline V gives CDR1 SGHRS, CDR2 YFSETQ. This CDR3 comprises 15 residues.

The V gene is TRBV6-4, the J gene TRBJ2-3, with no clear D. The CDR3 runs to 14 residues. CDR1 is MRHNA and CDR2 is SNTAGT in the germline V gene. The V and J ends lost 8 bases and 2 bases respectively, with 14 bases between them. In nucleotides, the CDR3 is TGTGCCAGCTCGGTCAACTATTACACAGATACGCAGTATTTT. As protein: CASSVNYYTDTQYF.

This chain links TRBV6-6 with TRBJ1-2; unclear D gene. CDR3 length: 14 amino acids. V was pared by 4 bases and J by 6 bases, with 15 bases between. Germline CDR1 is MNHNY and CDR2 is SVGAGI (reference sequence). CDR3 bases: TGTGCCAGCAGTTTGGGCCTTTTGGTAGATGGCTACACCTTC. Translating gives CASSLGLLVDGYTF.

CDR3 sequence (DNA): TGTGCCAGCAGTGAGACAGAAGGAAACACCATATATTTT. Its protein product is CASSETEGNTIYF. The gene calls are TRBV2 and TRBJ1-3; possible D gene TRBD1, 5 bases. With 3 bases removed from V and 4 bases from J, the gap between germline ends came to 7 bases. Looked up from germline, CDR1 is SNHLY and CDR2 is FYNNEI. CDR3 length: 13 amino acids.